These T cell receptor beta chains were read from a single sample in a study of beta chain features in type 1 diabetes. Assay: immunoSEQ multiplex PCR; the TCRdb copy retains only in-frame clones and omits some. Here the sample spans 220,000 or so clones, about 70% being singletons. The sequencing sample was made of naive CD4+ T cells from blood. The origin of the receptors is a man aged 25 to 40 in good health. Both conserved end residues are part of each CDR3. The D gene is left open where the match is weak. Only some rows state a clone size, as once, few, many or a class for expanded clones.

D	size	J	V	CDR3	DNA
-	few	TRBJ2-2	TRBV5-6	CASSFGNTGELFF	TGTGCCAGCAGCTTCGGGAACACCGGGGAGCTGTTTTTT
-	-	TRBJ1-5	TRBV30	CAWSVPGFGQPQHF	TGTGCCTGGAGTGTACCAGGGTTCGGTCAGCCCCAGCATTTT
-	-	TRBJ2-4	TRBV18	CASSPEGRNIQYF	TGTGCCAGCTCACCAGAGGGGAGAAACATTCAGTACTTC
-	-	TRBJ2-2	TRBV30	CAWSPLVPTGELFF	TGTGCCTGGAGCCCTCTGGTCCCCACCGGGGAGCTGTTTTTT
TRBD1	-	TRBJ2-7	TRBV14	CASSQDRGESYEQYF	TGTGCCAGCAGCCAGGACAGGGGAGAATCCTACGAGCAGTACTTC
-	once	TRBJ2-4	TRBV7-8	CASSPGEGQLAKNIQYF	TGTGCCAGCAGCCCCGGGGAAGGACAGCTGGCCAAAAACATTCAGTACTTC
-	-	TRBJ2-7	TRBV7-9	CASSSTRTGLGEQYF	TGTGCCAGCAGCTCAACCCGAACAGGGTTGGGCGAGCAGTACTTC
-	-	TRBJ2-5	TRBV11-2	CASSLGGSRMRETQYF	TGTGCCAGCAGCTTAGGAGGTAGTAGGATGAGAGAGACCCAGTACTTC
-	once	TRBJ2-3	TRBV9	CASSVSVGRDTQYF	TGTGCCAGCAGCGTAAGCGTAGGCCGAGATACGCAGTATTTT
TRBD1	-	TRBJ2-5	TRBV6-5	CASSYGTAQETQYF	TGTGCCAGCAGTTACGGGACAGCCCAAGAGACCCAGTACTTC
-	-	TRBJ2-5	TRBV4-1	CASSQDTGLRGETQYF	TGCGCCAGCAGCCAAGACACAGGGCTCAGGGGAGAGACCCAGTACTTC
-	few	TRBJ2-1	TRBV19	CASSGVGPSYNEQFF	TGTGCCAGCAGTGGGGTAGGGCCCTCCTACAATGAGCAGTTCTTC
TRBD1	-	TRBJ1-5	TRBV27	CASSWDSSNQPQHF	TGTGCCAGCAGTTGGGACAGTAGCAATCAGCCCCAGCATTTT
-	-	TRBJ2-1	TRBV11-2	CASSSRGHNEQFF	TGTGCCAGCAGCTCCCGGGGGCACAATGAGCAGTTCTTC
-	-	TRBJ2-1	TRBV2	CASSDGGFSYNEQFF	TGTGCCAGCAGTGATGGCGGGTTCTCCTACAATGAGCAGTTCTTC
TRBD1	-	TRBJ2-3	TRBV29-1	CSVGQGLSTDTQYF	TGCAGCGTGGGACAGGGACTTAGCACAGATACGCAGTATTTT
TRBD2	-	TRBJ2-7	TRBV27	CASRVAGAYEQYF	TGTGCCAGCAGAGTAGCGGGAGCCTACGAGCAGTACTTC
-	once	TRBJ2-1	TRBV6-5	CASRPGRSYNEQFF	TGTGCCAGCAGGCCGGGACGATCCTACAATGAGCAGTTCTTC
-	few	TRBJ2-7	TRBV7-2	CASSLSAGDYEQYF	TGTGCCAGCAGCTTAAGCGCAGGTGACTACGAGCAGTACTTC
TRBD2	-	TRBJ2-1	TRBV30	CAWSGTSGRYNEQFF	TGTGCCTGGAGCGGGACTAGCGGGAGGTACAATGAGCAGTTCTTC
-	few	TRBJ1-1	TRBV30	CAWMGRSATEAFF	TGTGCCTGGATGGGGAGGAGTGCGACTGAAGCTTTCTTT
TRBD2	-	TRBJ2-5	TRBV10-3	CATSGLGSETQYF	TGTGCCACCAGTGGACTAGGCTCGGAGACCCAGTACTTC
-	-	TRBJ1-1	TRBV4-2	CASSQDGWGTEAFF	TGTGCCAGCAGCCAAGATGGCTGGGGGACTGAAGCTTTCTTT
-	-	TRBJ1-3	TRBV7-9	CASSFGGSGNTIYF	TGTGCCAGCAGCTTCGGGGGCTCTGGAAACACCATATATTTT
-	few	TRBJ2-3	TRBV15	CATKGRATDTQYF	TGTGCCACCAAGGGCAGGGCCACAGATACGCAGTATTTT
TRBD1	-	TRBJ1-6	TRBV7-9	CASSFDRAGSSPLHF	TGTGCCAGCAGCTTCGACAGGGCGGGAAGTTCACCCCTCCACTTT
-	-	TRBJ2-3	TRBV4-3	CASSRGQISTDTQYF	TGCGCCAGCAGCCGTGGACAGATCTCCACAGATACGCAGTATTTT
-	few	TRBJ2-3	TRBV7-9	CASSPSTDTQYF	TGTGCCAGCAGCCCGTCCACAGATACGCAGTATTTT
TRBD1	-	TRBJ2-3	TRBV15	CATSRAATGSADTQYF	TGTGCCACCAGCAGAGCCGCGACAGGGTCGGCAGATACGCAGTATTTT